This T cell receptor (beta chain) was sequenced during a study of beta chain features in type 1 diabetes. cDNA synthesis used the whole RNA isolate, giving expressed TCRB sequences. Generated by immunoSEQ multiplex PCR, the TCRdb table keeps only in-frame clones and is missing some. The data contain 640,000 or so clones, around an eighth of them seen just once; the ten biggest clones take up 0.022%. Study-wide results and caveats: Shortening that was moderate but significant affected the TCRB CDR3s of Type 1 diabetes patients in all four CD4+ subsets.

On this clone: As yet, its antigen is unknown.

The CDR3 loop spans 14 amino acids. Per germline, CDR1 MGHDK and CDR2 SYGVNS. Trimming stripped 2 bases from V and 5 bases from J, with 11 bases between. Sequenced sample: naive CD4+ T cells from blood. V and J are TRBV25-1 and TRBJ2-3; a possible D gene is TRBD1 (6 bases). The origin of this receptor is a man aged 18 to 30 with type 1 diabetes. The CDR3 nucleotides are TGTGCCAGCAGTGAACCGGGCAGGGGAGATACGCAGTATTTT. This sequence encodes CASSEPGRGDTQYF.